This T cell receptor (beta chain) was profiled in a study of T cell repertoires in cytomegalovirus infection. The wider study: The authors used CMV epitopes that were HLA-C-restricted (recently identified) and HLA-B-restricted (well studied). Both a matching HLA type and CMV infection were indicated by public TCR beta signatures. Findings of the study overall: HLA-C-restricted TCR beta clonotypes specific for CMV led the ex vivo response.

A single record per CDR3 protein comes from TCRdb applying MiXCR to the reads. The table records 100,000 or so distinct CDR3 sequences, around 28% of them present only once. This clonotype was detected only a few times. The antigen remains unidentified. Looked up from germline, CDR1 is DFQATT and CDR2 is SNEGSKA (reference sequence). Losses at the gene ends were 8 bases for V and 8 bases for J; bases not matched to a gene: 15. The length of the CDR3 is 15 residues. V gene TRBV20-1 combines with J gene TRBJ2-1; 10 positions agree with TRBD1. Sequencing was performed on CD8+ T cells from cultured PBMCs, taken from culture after CMV antigen stimulation. The receptor comes from a human donor in good health (CMV status not recorded). Some clones in this sample may be carry-over from other donors' samples. The CDR3 DNA reads TGCAGTACCATCGACCCGGGACAGGGGAGCGATGAGCAGTTCTTC. It specifies CSTIDPGQGSDEQFF.